This passage covers 22 T cell receptor beta chains from one sample sequenced in a study of T-cell memory formation after mild COVID-19. TCRdb processed the 5' RACE reads anew with MiXCR; each CDR3 protein has one entry. The sample has about 360,000 distinct CDR3 sequences; about an eighth are singletons. The sequencing input was PBMCs or a T cell subset sorted from them (not recorded which). These receptors originate from a man younger than 30 who had mild COVID-19 (a few samples of this study predate the infection). Cell type and time point are not known.

The chain links TRBV4-2 to TRBJ2-3; TRBD2 matches at 10 bases. CDR1 is LGHNA and CDR2 is YNFKEQ in the germline V gene. The V segment lost 0 bases and the J segment 4 bases; nucleotides outside the gene matches: 4. The CDR3 has 16 residues. The CDR3 loop reads CASSQDQRGGPDTQYF. The CDR3 DNA follows: TGTGCCAGCAGCCAAGATCAGCGGGGGGGCCCAGATACGCAGTATTTT.

A few counts support this clonotype. The rearrangement links TRBV27 to TRBJ2-5; the D gene is possibly TRBD2 (5 bases). The CDR3 contains 15 residues. V lost 7 bases and J lost 2, with 17 bases in between. Looked up from germline, CDR1 is MNHEY and CDR2 is SMNVEV (reference sequence). The chain's CDR3 is CASTSTGMIQETQYF. The DNA for the CDR3 is TGTGCCAGCACCTCAACGGGAATGATACAAGAGACCCAGTACTTC.

This clonotype was recorded at least ten times. This chain links TRBV7-8 with TRBJ2-6; TRBD2 might be the D (5 bases). The CDR3 totals 18 residues. Germline V gene lookup returns CDR1 SGHVS and CDR2 FQNEAQ. V was shortened by 0 bases and J by 0 bases, with 12 bases between the two germline ends. CDR3 sequence: CASSLAGLDFSGANVLTF. Here the CDR3 DNA reads TGTGCCAGCAGCTTAGCAGGGTTGGACTTCTCTGGGGCCAACGTCCTGACTTTC.

This clonotype was seen more than once but under ten times. The chain employs TRBV4-1 and TRBJ2-3, with D perhaps assigned TRBD1 or TRBD2 (5 bases each). This CDR3 region has 13 residues. The V end lost 4 bases, the J end lost 8 bases, and 13 bases lay between the germline ends. Germline V CDR1 and CDR2: MGHRA, YSYEKL. CDR3: CASSLGTSGTQYF. CDR3 coding DNA: TGCGCCAGCAGCCTCGGGACCTCCGGTACGCAGTATTTT.

There are a few counts of this clonotype. V gene TRBV28 combines with J gene TRBJ1-2; a weak D match, TRBD1 (5 bases). CDR1 and CDR2 (germline): MDHEN, SYDVKM. The ends were cut back, 6 bases at V and 3 bases at J, with 14 bases in the middle. This CDR3 comprises 14 residues. CDR3 sequence (DNA): TGTGCCAGCAGCCCGTTGGGGCAGGACTATGGCTACACCTTC. Protein: CASSPLGQDYGYTF.

This clonotype was recorded a few times. The V call is TRBV24-1, the J call TRBJ2-1, with 9 bases that match TRBD1. The CDR3 runs 13 residues. The V and J ends lost 9 bases and 4 bases, in that order; junction bases with no gene match: 3. Germline CDR1 and CDR2: KGHDR and SFDVKD. DNA of the CDR3: TGTGCCACCCGGGACAGGGAGTACAATGAGCAGTTCTTC. Amino acid sequence: CATRDREYNEQFF.

The chain uses TRBV2 and TRBJ1-2; D remains unclear. Trimming left V 5 bases short and J 6 bases short, with 19 bases between. The V gene's germline CDR1 is SNHLY and CDR2 FYNNEI. The CDR3 is made up of 15 amino acids. This CDR3 is CASSSRFRDTDGYTF. In DNA, the CDR3 is TGTGCCAGCAGTTCACGGTTTCGGGATACCGATGGCTACACCTTC.

The chain couples TRBV18 to TRBJ1-1; 7 bases map to TRBD1. V trimming: 3 bases; J trimming: 0 bases; junction bases outside the gene matches: 4. In germline, CDR1 is KGHSH, CDR2 LQKENI. The CDR3 is made up of 15 amino acids. CDR3 DNA: TGTGCCAGCTCACCGGCGACAGGGCTGAACACTGAAGCTTTCTTT. Translation gives CASSPATGLNTEAFF.

This clonotype has ten or more counts. This chain links TRBV4-2 with TRBJ2-7; the D gene is possibly TRBD1 (6 bases). The ends were cut back, 0 bases at V and 3 bases at J, with 12 bases in the middle. This CDR3 has 15 residues. From germline, CDR1 is LGHNA and CDR2 YNFKEQ. CDR3 loop: CASSQDGQPIYEQYF. The CDR3, as DNA: TGTGCCAGCAGCCAAGATGGACAGCCGATCTACGAGCAGTACTTC.

This clonotype was seen a handful of times. This chain connects TRBV2 to TRBJ1-2, with 10 bases matching TRBD1. The V gene's germline CDR1 is SNHLY and CDR2 FYNNEI. V was clipped by 10 bases and J by 8 bases; unmatched bases: 16. This CDR3 is built from 15 residues. The CDR3 spells CATILPTGGARGYTF. The CDR3 DNA reads as TGTGCCACCATACTCCCGACAGGGGGCGCGAGGGGCTACACCTTC.

The chain joins TRBV7-6 to TRBJ2-7; a weak D match, TRBD1 (5 bases). The CDR3 is 12 residues long. V lost 4 bases and J 3 bases, leaving 7 bases between the germline ends. Germline CDR1 and CDR2: SGHVS and FNYEAQ. CDR3 sequence: CASSYQGYEQYF. The CDR3, as DNA: TGTGCCAGCAGCTACCAGGGCTACGAGCAGTACTTC.

V is TRBV4-3 and J is TRBJ2-7, with 7 nucleotides matching TRBD2. Germline CDR1 LGHNA, CDR2 YSLEER. The ends lost 0 bases at V and 3 bases at J; junction bases unmatched: 2. This CDR3 has 14 amino acids. CDR3 nucleotide sequence: TGCGCCAGCAGCCAAGATCGGACTAGCTACGAGCAGTACGTC. It specifies CASSQDRTSYEQYV.

This clonotype was observed a few times. V and J are TRBV7-8 and TRBJ2-5; TRBD2 matches 9 bases. CDR1 is SGHVS, CDR2 FQNEAQ, per germline. Losses at the gene ends were 7 bases for V and 1 base for J; bases not matched to a gene: 10. The CDR3 extends over 16 amino acids. CDR3 nucleotides: TGTGCCAGCATCCTTCAACTAGCGGGCTTCCAAGAGACCCAGTACTTC. It codes for CASILQLAGFQETQYF.

The rearrangement uses TRBV4-1 and TRBJ2-3, with D maybe TRBD1 (5 bases). Trimming cost V 4 bases and J 2 bases, with 19 bases left between them. CDR1 is MGHRA, CDR2 YSYEKL, per germline. The CDR3 sequence is 17 residues long. In DNA, the CDR3 is TGCGCCAGCAGCCGAGTGAAGCAGGGCAGGCCCACAGATACGCAGTATTTT. This sequence encodes CASSRVKQGRPTDTQYF.

This clonotype was counted ten times or more. The chain employs TRBV5-1 and TRBJ2-2, with D perhaps TRBD1 (5 bases). V gave up 0 bases and J gave up 1 base, with 16 bases separating them. CDR1 and CDR2 (germline): SGHRS, YFSETQ. CDR3 length: 18 amino acids. The CDR3: CASSLESGRGWNTGELFF. The CDR3 nucleotides are TGCGCCAGCAGCTTGGAATCTGGTAGGGGCTGGAACACCGGGGAGCTGTTTTTT.

This clonotype was seen ten or more times. The chain combines TRBV28 with TRBJ2-3, with D uncertain. Trimming cost V 8 bases and J 7 bases, with 10 bases left between them. CDR3 length equals 11 residues. CDR1 MDHEN and CDR2 SYDVKM come from the germline V gene. As DNA, the CDR3 is TGTGCCAGCGGTCCCCCAAATACGCAGTATTTT. Translated: CASGPPNTQYF.

This clonotype was seen at least ten times. The chain combines TRBV20-1 with TRBJ1-5, with 10 bases lining up with TRBD1. The CDR3 length is 13 residues. The germline CDR1 and CDR2 sequences are DFQATT and SNEGSKA (reference sequence). V was pared by 6 bases and J by 5 bases, with 4 bases of the junction left unmatched. CDR3: CSARQGAYQPQHF. The CDR3 DNA reads TGCAGTGCCAGACAGGGGGCGTATCAGCCCCAGCATTTT.

This sequence joins TRBV4-3 and TRBJ2-7; 10 bases are shared with TRBD1. Germline-derived CDR1 and CDR2 are LGHNA and YSLEER. The CDR3 contains 15 residues. The trim removed 3 bases at V and 5 bases at J, leaving 7 bases unmatched. The CDR3 bases are TGCGCCAGCAGCCACCACAGACAGGGGGCCCACGAGCAGTACTTC. Translation: CASSHHRQGAHEQYF.

This clonotype was seen a handful of times. The chain uses TRBV4-1 and TRBJ2-7, with D possibly being TRBD1 (5 bases). The CDR3 spans 16 residues. Germline V CDR1 and CDR2: MGHRA, YSYEKL. Trimming removed 0 bases from V and 3 bases from J, with 15 bases in between. CDR3 DNA sequence: TGCGCCAGCAGCCAAGATTGGCAGGGCGCCGTCTACGAGCAGTACTTC. It codes for CASSQDWQGAVYEQYF.

The chain links TRBV12-3 or TRBV12-4 to TRBJ1-5; 8 bases are shared with TRBD1. This CDR3 comprises 14 residues. V was clipped by 6 bases and J by 9 bases; unmatched bases: 10. Here the CDR3 reads CASRSDRGLSPQHF. The CDR3 DNA follows: TGTGCCAGCAGAAGTGACAGGGGCCTCTCGCCCCAGCATTTT.

V is TRBV12-3 or TRBV12-4 and J is TRBJ2-1, with 11 positions matching TRBD2. The junction had 25 bases not matched to a gene; V was cut back by 6 bases and J by 3 bases. This CDR3 has 22 residues. The CDR3 is CASRLGAGTSGGPFVGYNEQFF. As DNA, the CDR3 is TGTGCCAGCAGGCTGGGAGCCGGCACTAGCGGGGGTCCCTTTGTCGGCTACAATGAGCAGTTCTTC.

This clonotype was detected only a few times. CDR3 bases: TGTGCCAGCAGTTACTCGTTCGCTGCAGATACGCAGTATTTT. Translated: CASSYSFAADTQYF. This sequence joins TRBV6-5 and TRBJ2-3; D not resolved. Trimming left V 0 bases short and J 4 bases short, with 8 bases between. Germline V gene lookup returns CDR1 MNHEY and CDR2 SVGAGI. CDR3 length: 14 residues.